The rows below give T cell receptor beta chains drawn from one sample of a study of early T cells in non-severe SARS-CoV-2 infection. TCRdb ran MiXCR on the 5' RACE reads and lists one entry per CDR3 protein. Seen here are tens of thousands of distinct CDR3 sequences, roughly 12% observed once, and the top ten hold 4.5%. Sequencing was performed on whole blood. The receptors here all came from an adult who was a healthcare worker with PCR-confirmed SARS-CoV-2 infection or an uninfected control (not recorded which). CDR3s include the opening cysteine and the closing phenylalanine or tryptophan. D genes are given only for firm matches. Some rows have no size entry. The others give once, few or many, or a class for an expanded clone.

j_call,d_call,clone_size,v_call,cdr3_aa,cdr3_nt
TRBJ2-7,NA,NA,TRBV18,CASSPGGRGKKYF,TGTGCCAGCTCACCCGGGGGCCGCGGTAAGAAGTACTTC
TRBJ2-5,NA,many,TRBV6-6,CASTLGAGVQETQYF,TGTGCCAGCACTCTGGGGGCGGGAGTTCAAGAGACCCAGTACTTC
TRBJ1-5,NA,few,TRBV11-2,CASSLSGAHQPQHF,TGTGCCAGCAGCTTATCCGGAGCCCATCAGCCCCAGCATTTT
TRBJ2-3,NA,few,TRBV20-1,CSAHETDRGTDTQYF,TGCAGTGCTCATGAGACGGATCGGGGCACAGATACGCAGTATTTT
TRBJ2-7,NA,NA,TRBV12-5,CASGSGGQGEQYF,TGTGCTAGTGGCTCTGGGGGGCAGGGCGAGCAGTACTTC
TRBJ2-3,TRBD1,few,TRBV2,CASNLPGQGGTDTQYF,TGTGCCAGCAACCTCCCGGGACAGGGAGGGACAGATACGCAGTATTTT
TRBJ2-1,NA,many,TRBV6-2/TRBV6-3,CASKGYNEQFF,TGTGCCAGCAAGGGGTACAATGAGCAGTTCTTC
TRBJ1-4,NA,few,TRBV19,CASTRSGGLGANEKLFF,TGTGCCAGTACCCGATCCGGGGGCCTAGGGGCTAATGAAAAACTGTTTTTT
TRBJ1-1,NA,many,TRBV5-1,CASSFLDNTEAFF,TGCGCCAGCAGCTTTTTGGATAACACTGAAGCTTTCTTT
TRBJ2-5,NA,NA,TRBV7-9,CASSSTPSVGETQYF,TGTGCCAGCAGCTCGACACCTAGCGTGGGGGAGACCCAGTACTTC
TRBJ2-5,NA,few,TRBV11-2,CASSLIGGQETQYF,TGTGCCAGCAGCTTAATCGGGGGTCAAGAGACCCAGTACTTC
TRBJ2-3,TRBD2,NA,TRBV4-2,CASSQGMGLAGRSTDTQYF,TGTGCCAGCAGCCAAGGGATGGGACTAGCGGGCAGAAGCACAGATACGCAGTATTTT
TRBJ1-4,NA,NA,TRBV5-1,CASSDRQRGTEKLFF,TGCGCCAGCAGCGACCGACAGAGAGGTACTGAAAAACTGTTTTTT
TRBJ1-1,NA,few,TRBV5-1,CASSPGTPNTEAFF,TGCGCCAGCAGCCCCGGGACACCGAACACTGAAGCTTTCTTT
TRBJ2-4,NA,NA,TRBV7-9,CASSPGGPNIQYF,TGTGCCAGCAGCCCGGGGGGCCCCAACATTCAGTACTTC
TRBJ1-1,TRBD1,few,TRBV6-5,CASRGQGAMNTEAFF,TGTGCCAGCAGGGGACAGGGGGCGATGAACACTGAAGCTTTCTTT